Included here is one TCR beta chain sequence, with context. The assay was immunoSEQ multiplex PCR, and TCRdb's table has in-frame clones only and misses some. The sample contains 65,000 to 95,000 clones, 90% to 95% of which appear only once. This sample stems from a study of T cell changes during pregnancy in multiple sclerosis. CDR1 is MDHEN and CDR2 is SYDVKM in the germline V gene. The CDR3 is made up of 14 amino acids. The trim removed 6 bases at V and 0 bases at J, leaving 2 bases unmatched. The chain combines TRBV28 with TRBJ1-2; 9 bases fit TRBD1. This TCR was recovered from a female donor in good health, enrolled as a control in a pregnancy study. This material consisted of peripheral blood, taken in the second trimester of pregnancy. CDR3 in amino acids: CASRGQGANYGYTF. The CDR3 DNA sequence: TGTGCCAGCAGGGGACAGGGAGCTAACTATGGCTACACCTTC.